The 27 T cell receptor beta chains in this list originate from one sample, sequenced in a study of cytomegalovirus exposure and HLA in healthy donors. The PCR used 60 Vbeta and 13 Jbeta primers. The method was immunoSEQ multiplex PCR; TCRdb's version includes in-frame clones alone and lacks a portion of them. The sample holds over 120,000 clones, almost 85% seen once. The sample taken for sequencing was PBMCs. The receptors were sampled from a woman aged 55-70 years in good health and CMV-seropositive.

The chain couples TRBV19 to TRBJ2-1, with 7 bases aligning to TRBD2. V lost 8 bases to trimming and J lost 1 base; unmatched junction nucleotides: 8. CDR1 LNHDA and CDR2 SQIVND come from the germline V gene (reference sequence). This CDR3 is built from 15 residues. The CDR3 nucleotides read TGTGCCAGTCTGGGGGGGAGGGGTTCCTACAATGAGCAGTTCTTC. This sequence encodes CASLGGRGSYNEQFF.

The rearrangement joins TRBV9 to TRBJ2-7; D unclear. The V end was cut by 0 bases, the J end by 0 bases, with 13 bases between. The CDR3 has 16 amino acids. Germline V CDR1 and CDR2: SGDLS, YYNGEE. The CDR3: CASSVEPLTGSYEQYF. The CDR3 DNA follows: TGTGCCAGCAGCGTAGAGCCACTCACCGGCTCCTACGAGCAGTACTTC.

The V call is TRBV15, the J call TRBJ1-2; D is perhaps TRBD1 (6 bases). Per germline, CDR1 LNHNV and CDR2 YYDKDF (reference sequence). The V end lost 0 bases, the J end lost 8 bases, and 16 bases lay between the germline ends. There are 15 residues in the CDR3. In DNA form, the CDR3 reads TGTGCCACCAGCAGAGAAAAACAGGGTTTGGGAGGCTACACCTTC. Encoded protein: CATSREKQGLGGYTF.

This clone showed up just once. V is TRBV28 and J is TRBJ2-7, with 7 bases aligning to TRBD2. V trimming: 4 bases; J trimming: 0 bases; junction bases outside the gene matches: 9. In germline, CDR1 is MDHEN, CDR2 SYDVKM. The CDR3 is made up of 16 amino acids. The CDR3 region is CASSSYRLASSYEQYF. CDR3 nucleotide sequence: TGTGCCAGCAGTTCTTATCGACTAGCCTCCTCCTACGAGCAGTACTTC. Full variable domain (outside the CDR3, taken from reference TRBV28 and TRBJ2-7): DVKVTQSSRYLVKRTGEKVFLECVQDMDHENMFWYRQDPGLGLRLIYFSYDVKMKEKGDIPEGYSVSREKKERFSLILESASTNQTSMYLCASSSYRLASSYEQYFGPGTRLTVT.

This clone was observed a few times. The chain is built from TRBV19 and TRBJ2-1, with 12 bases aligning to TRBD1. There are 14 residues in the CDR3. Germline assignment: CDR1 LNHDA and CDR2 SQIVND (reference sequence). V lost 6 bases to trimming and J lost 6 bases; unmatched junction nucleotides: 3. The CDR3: CASSRDRGLNEQFF. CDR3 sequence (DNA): TGTGCCAGTAGCCGGGACAGGGGGCTCAATGAGCAGTTCTTC.

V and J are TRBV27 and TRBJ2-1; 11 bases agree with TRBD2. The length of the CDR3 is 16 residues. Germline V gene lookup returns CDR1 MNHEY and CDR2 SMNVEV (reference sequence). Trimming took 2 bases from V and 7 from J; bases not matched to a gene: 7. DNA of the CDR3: TGTGCCAGCAGTTTACAAGGTAGCGGGAGGGGGAATGAGCAGTTCTTC. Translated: CASSLQGSGRGNEQFF.

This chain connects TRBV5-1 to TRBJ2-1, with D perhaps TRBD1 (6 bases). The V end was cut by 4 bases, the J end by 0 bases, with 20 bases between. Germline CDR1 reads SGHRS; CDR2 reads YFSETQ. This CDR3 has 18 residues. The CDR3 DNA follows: TGCGCCAGCAGCCCCCTCTTATCGACGGACAGCTCCTACAATGAGCAGTTCTTC. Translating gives CASSPLLSTDSSYNEQFF.

DNA for the CDR3: TGTGCCAGCAGCTTCTGGCATTTTGGTCCCGCGCAGGGGGTCACTGAAGCTTTCTTT. Protein product: CASSFWHFGPAQGVTEAFF. The rearrangement uses TRBV11-2 and TRBJ1-1, with 7 positions matching TRBD1. Germline-derived CDR1 and CDR2 are SGHAT and FQNNGV. With 3 bases clipped from V and 4 bases from J, the junction kept 20 bases outside the gene matches. CDR3 length equals 19 residues.

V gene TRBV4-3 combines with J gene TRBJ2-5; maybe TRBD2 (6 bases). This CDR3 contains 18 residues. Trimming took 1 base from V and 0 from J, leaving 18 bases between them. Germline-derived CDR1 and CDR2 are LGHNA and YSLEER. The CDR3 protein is CASSQGYNQWTNQETQYF. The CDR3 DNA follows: TGCGCCAGCAGCCAAGGTTACAACCAGTGGACTAACCAAGAGACCCAGTACTTC.

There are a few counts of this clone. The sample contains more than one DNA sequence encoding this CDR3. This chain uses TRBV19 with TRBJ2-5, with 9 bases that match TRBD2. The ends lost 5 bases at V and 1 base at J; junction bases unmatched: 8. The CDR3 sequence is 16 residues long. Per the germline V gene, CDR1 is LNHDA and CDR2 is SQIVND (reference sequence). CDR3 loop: CASSVGAGGIQETQYF. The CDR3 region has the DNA TGTGCCAGTAGTGTCGGTGCGGGAGGGATCCAAGAGACCCAGTACTTC.

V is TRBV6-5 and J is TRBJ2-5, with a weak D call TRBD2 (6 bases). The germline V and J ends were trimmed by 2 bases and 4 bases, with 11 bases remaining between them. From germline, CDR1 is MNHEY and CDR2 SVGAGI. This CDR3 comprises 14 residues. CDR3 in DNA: TGTGCCAGCAGTTACGGGGTCGGGGGAGAGACCCAGTACTTC. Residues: CASSYGVGGETQYF.

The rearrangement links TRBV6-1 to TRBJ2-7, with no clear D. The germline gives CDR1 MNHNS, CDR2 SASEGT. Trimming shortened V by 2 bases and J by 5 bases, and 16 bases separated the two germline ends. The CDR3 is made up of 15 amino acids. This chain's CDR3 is CASSEPFGRGDEQYF. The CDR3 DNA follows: TGTGCCAGCAGTGAACCGTTCGGCCGAGGTGACGAGCAGTACTTC.

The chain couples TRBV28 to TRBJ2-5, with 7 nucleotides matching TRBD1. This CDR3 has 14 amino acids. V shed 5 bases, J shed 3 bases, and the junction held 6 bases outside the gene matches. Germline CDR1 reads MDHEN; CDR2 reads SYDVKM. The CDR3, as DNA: TGTGCCAGCAGTATCCCGACAGGGAAAGAGACCCAGTACTTC. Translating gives CASSIPTGKETQYF.

CDR3 nucleotides: TGTGCCAGCAGTCAAGATCTAAACCTCTATGGCTACACCTTC. This codes for CASSQDLNLYGYTF. The J gene is TRBJ1-2, the V gene TRBV6-5; no clear D gene. CDR1 MNHEY and CDR2 SVGAGI come from the germline V gene. Trimming removed 5 bases at V and 4 bases at J, with 14 bases between. The CDR3 is 14 residues long.

The CDR3, as DNA: TGTGCCAGCAGTTTTCAGGGATCACCCTACGAGCAGTACTTC. This translates into CASSFQGSPYEQYF. This sequence joins TRBV27 and TRBJ2-7, with D perhaps TRBD1 (5 bases). The CDR3 has 14 amino acids. Trimming removed 3 bases at V and 2 bases at J, with 11 bases between. Germline CDR1 is MNHEY and CDR2 is SMNVEV (reference sequence).

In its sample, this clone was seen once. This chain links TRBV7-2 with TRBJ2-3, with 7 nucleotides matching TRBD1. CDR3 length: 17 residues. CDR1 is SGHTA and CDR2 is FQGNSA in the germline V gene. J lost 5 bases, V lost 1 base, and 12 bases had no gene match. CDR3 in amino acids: CASSLGYYRGRGDTQYF. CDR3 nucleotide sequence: TGTGCCAGCAGCTTAGGATACTACAGGGGAAGAGGAGATACGCAGTATTTT.

CDR3 amino acids: CASSATGSSYEQYF. Here the CDR3 DNA reads TGCGCCAGCAGCGCTACAGGGAGCTCCTACGAGCAGTACTTC. The rearrangement joins TRBV5-1 to TRBJ2-7, with D perhaps TRBD1 (6 bases). V was pared by 4 bases and J by 0 bases, with 11 bases between. The V gene's germline CDR1 is SGHRS and CDR2 YFSETQ. The CDR3 is made up of 14 amino acids.

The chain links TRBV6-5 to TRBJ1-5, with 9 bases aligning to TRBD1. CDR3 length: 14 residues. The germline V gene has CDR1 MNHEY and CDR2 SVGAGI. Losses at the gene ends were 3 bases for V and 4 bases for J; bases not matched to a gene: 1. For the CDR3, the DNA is TGTGCCAGCAGTTATGGGACAGGGAATCAGCCCCAGCATTTT. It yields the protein CASSYGTGNQPQHF.

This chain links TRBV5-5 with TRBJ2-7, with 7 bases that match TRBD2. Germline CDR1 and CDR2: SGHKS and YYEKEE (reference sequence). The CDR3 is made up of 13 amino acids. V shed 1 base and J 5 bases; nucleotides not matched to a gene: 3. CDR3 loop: CASSLWRENEQYF. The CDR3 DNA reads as TGTGCCAGCAGCTTGTGGCGGGAGAACGAGCAGTACTTC.

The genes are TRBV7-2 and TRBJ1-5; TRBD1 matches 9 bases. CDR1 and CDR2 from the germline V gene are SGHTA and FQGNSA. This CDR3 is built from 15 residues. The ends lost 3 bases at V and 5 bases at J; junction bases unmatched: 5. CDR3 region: CASSLGQGRDQPQHF. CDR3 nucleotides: TGTGCCAGCAGCTTGGGACAGGGACGGGATCAGCCCCAGCATTTT. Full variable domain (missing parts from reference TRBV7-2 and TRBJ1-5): GAGVSQSPSNKVTEKGKDVELRCDPISGHTALYWYRQSLGQGLEFLIYFQGNSAPDKSGLPSDRFSAERTGGSVSTLTIQRTQQEDSAVYLCASSLGQGRDQPQHFGDGTRLSIL.

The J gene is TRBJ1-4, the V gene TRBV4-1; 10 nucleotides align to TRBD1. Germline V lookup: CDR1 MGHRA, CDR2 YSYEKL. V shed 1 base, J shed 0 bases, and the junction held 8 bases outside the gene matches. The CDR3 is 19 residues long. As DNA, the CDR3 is TGCGCCAGCAGCCAAGGGGTCGGACAGGGGGTTGCAACTAATGAAAAACTGTTTTTT. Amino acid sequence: CASSQGVGQGVATNEKLFF.

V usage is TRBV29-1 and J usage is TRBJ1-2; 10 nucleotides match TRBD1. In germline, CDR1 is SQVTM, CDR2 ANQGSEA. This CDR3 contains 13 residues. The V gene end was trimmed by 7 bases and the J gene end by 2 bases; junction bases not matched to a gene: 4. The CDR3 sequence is CSGGTGANYGYTF. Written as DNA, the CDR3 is TGCAGCGGGGGGACAGGGGCGAACTATGGCTACACCTTC.

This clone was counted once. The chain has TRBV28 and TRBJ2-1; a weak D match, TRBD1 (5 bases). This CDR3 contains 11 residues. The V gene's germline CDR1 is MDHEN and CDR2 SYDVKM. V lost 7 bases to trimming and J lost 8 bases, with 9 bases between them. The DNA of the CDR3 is TGTGCCAGCACCCTAGGGGATGAGCAGTTCTTC. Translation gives CASTLGDEQFF.

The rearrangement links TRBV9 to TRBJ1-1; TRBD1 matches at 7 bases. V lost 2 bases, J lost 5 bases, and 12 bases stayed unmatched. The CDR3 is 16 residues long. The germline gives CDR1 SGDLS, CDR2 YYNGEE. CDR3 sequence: CASSVDPTGVVTEAFF. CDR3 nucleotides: TGTGCCAGCAGCGTCGATCCCACAGGGGTGGTAACTGAAGCTTTCTTT.

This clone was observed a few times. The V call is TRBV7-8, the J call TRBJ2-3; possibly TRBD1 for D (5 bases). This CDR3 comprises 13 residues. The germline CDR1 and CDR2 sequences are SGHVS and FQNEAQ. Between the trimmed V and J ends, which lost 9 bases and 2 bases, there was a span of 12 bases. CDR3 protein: CASTLQATDTQYF. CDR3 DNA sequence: TGTGCCAGTACCTTACAGGCCACAGATACGCAGTATTTT.

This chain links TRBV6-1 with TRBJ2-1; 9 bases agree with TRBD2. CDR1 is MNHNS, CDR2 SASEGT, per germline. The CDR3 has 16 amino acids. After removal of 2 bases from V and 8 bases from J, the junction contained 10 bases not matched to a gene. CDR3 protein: CASSELGLAGPDEQFF. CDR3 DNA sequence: TGTGCCAGCAGTGAACTTGGGCTAGCGGGACCCGATGAGCAGTTCTTC.

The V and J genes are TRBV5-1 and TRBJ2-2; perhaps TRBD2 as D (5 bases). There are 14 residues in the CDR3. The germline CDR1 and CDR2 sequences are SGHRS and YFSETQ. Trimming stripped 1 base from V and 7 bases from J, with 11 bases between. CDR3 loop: CASSLYGGGGELFF. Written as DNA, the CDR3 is TGCGCCAGCAGCTTGTATGGAGGTGGCGGGGAGCTGTTTTTT.